A single sample gave rise to the 32 T cell receptor beta chains below, sequenced in a study of T-cell reconstitution after alpha-beta-depleted transplantation in children. Unique molecular identifiers were used to barcode this TCRbeta library. TCRdb passed the PCR reads through MiXCR, listing each CDR3 protein once. Of 55,000 to 70,000 distinct CDR3 sequences in the sample, about 11% are singletons; the top ten hold roughly 13%. This material consisted of PBMCs, taken before TCRalphabeta/CD19-depleted stem cell transplant. Receptors were obtained from a boy aged 5-17 years with acute myeloid leukemia, due to receive a stem cell transplant.

The rearrangement joins TRBV6-4 to TRBJ2-7, with TRBD2 matching over 10 bases. The CDR3 has 19 residues. The junction had 18 bases not matched to a gene; V was cut back by 3 bases and J by 4 bases. The germline gives CDR1 MRHNA, CDR2 SNTAGT. CDR3 region: CASSDTRLRLAGAMYEQYF. As DNA, the CDR3 is TGTGCCAGCAGTGATACTCGCTTAAGGCTAGCGGGAGCTATGTACGAGCAGTACTTC.

This clonotype was seen at least ten times. The rearrangement joins TRBV29-1 to TRBJ1-2, with D unclear. The CDR3 loop spans 14 amino acids. CDR1 is SQVTM, CDR2 ANQGSEA, per germline. Trimming left V 7 bases short and J 4 bases short, with 19 bases between. CDR3 region: CSAAAPKGFYGYTF. For the CDR3, the DNA is TGCAGCGCTGCAGCCCCTAAGGGATTCTATGGCTACACCTTC.

The V call is TRBV18, the J call TRBJ1-3; D not certain. This CDR3 has 18 amino acids. V shed 2 bases and J shed 0 bases, with 17 bases lying between them. Germline loops: CDR1 KGHSH, CDR2 LQKENI. This chain's CDR3 is CASSPISGNLPSGNTIYF. CDR3 DNA sequence: TGTGCCAGCTCACCAATTTCGGGGAATCTCCCCTCTGGAAACACCATATATTTT.

The sample holds many counts of this clonotype. The rearrangement links TRBV20-1 to TRBJ1-5; no firm D call. The germline V gene encodes CDR1 DFQATT and CDR2 SNEGSKA (reference sequence). The V and J ends lost 4 bases and 6 bases respectively, with 13 bases between them. The CDR3 contains 13 residues. The CDR3 reads CSATRPGSQPQHF. The CDR3 nucleotides read TGCAGTGCTACAAGGCCCGGGAGTCAGCCCCAGCATTTT.

This clonotype was seen a single time. This chain connects TRBV6-5 to TRBJ1-4, with no clear D. Germline V gives CDR1 MNHEY, CDR2 SVGAGI. CDR3 length: 19 residues. Deletions cut 2 bases from V and 5 bases from J, with 24 bases between. The CDR3 sequence: CASSYTHFGFWGGNEKLFF. CDR3 coding DNA: TGTGCCAGCAGTTACACCCATTTTGGTTTCTGGGGAGGAAATGAAAAACTGTTTTTT.

This clonotype was seen at least ten times. The V call is TRBV14, the J call TRBJ1-1, with D tentatively TRBD1 (5 bases). Between the trimmed V and J ends, which lost 4 bases and 3 bases, there was a span of 9 bases. The germline gives CDR1 SGHDN, CDR2 FVKESK. The CDR3 length is 13 residues. The CDR3 loop is CASSPWGDTEAFF. The CDR3 DNA sequence: TGTGCCAGCAGCCCCTGGGGGGACACTGAAGCTTTCTTT.

This clonotype occurred many times. This rearrangement joins TRBV7-9 to TRBJ1-3; the D is unclear. Trimming took off 5 bases at V and 0 bases at J, with 14 bases between the two ends. Per germline, CDR1 SEHNR and CDR2 FQNEAQ (reference sequence). This CDR3 has 16 amino acids. CDR3 in amino acids: CASSGREQSSGNTIYF. DNA for the CDR3: TGTGCCAGCAGCGGTCGGGAACAGAGCTCTGGAAACACCATATATTTT. Complete variable domain (other parts from reference TRBV7-9 and TRBJ1-3): DTGVSQNPRHKITKRGQNVTFRCDPISEHNRLYWYRQTLGQGPEFLTYFQNEAQLEKSRLLSDRFSAERPKGSFSTLEIQRTEQGDSAMYLCASSGREQSSGNTIYFGEGSWLTVV.

With regard to this clonotype: This may arise from a read error, as a much more abundant clone is one base away. The chain links TRBV7-2 to TRBJ2-1; D remains unclear. In germline, CDR1 is SGHTA, CDR2 FQGNSA. The CDR3 loop spans 15 amino acids. The CDR3 nucleotides read TGTGCCAGCAGCTTAATAGGGTCAAGTCTCAATCAGCAGTTCTTC. The encoded protein is CASSLIGSSLNQQFF.

This clonotype is judged medium-sized. This sequence joins TRBV7-3 and TRBJ2-7; 11 bases fit TRBD1. The trim removed 3 bases at V and 1 base at J, leaving 2 bases unmatched. Germline CDR1 and CDR2: SGHTA and FQGTGA. This CDR3 spans 15 amino acids. CDR3 region: CASSFGTGGSYEQYF. The DNA of the CDR3 is TGTGCCAGCAGCTTCGGGACAGGGGGGTCCTACGAGCAGTACTTC.

This clonotype was recorded at least ten times. The CDR3 region has the DNA TGTGCCAGCAGCTTATACGGGGGTTCTACCTACGAGCAGTACTTC. Protein product: CASSLYGGSTYEQYF. The chain joins TRBV11-3 to TRBJ2-7, with D maybe TRBD2 (6 bases). Germline V gene data show CDR1 as SGHNT and CDR2 as YENEEA. V lost 2 bases to trimming and J lost 2 bases, with 13 bases between them. The CDR3 is 15 residues long.

Of note for this clonotype: Possible read error: a much larger clone is one base away. The chain joins TRBV27 to TRBJ1-2; D gene ambiguous. The CDR3 is made up of 13 amino acids. Germline V gene lookup returns CDR1 MNHEY and CDR2 SMNVEV (reference sequence). CDR3 loop: CASSGGGPYAYTF. The CDR3 nucleotides read TGTGCCAGCAGTGGCGGCGGACCCTATGCCTACACCTTC.

There are many counts of this clonotype. The chain carries TRBV4-3 and TRBJ2-1, with TRBD2 identical over 10 bases. CDR1 LGHNA and CDR2 YSLEER come from the germline V gene. CDR3 size: 18 residues. Unmatched junction bases numbered 12, after V lost 2 bases and J lost 5 bases. The CDR3 sequence is CASSQWIRASGGDNEQFF. The CDR3 DNA reads as TGCGCCAGCAGCCAATGGATTCGGGCTAGCGGGGGAGACAATGAGCAGTTCTTC.

There are many counts of this clonotype. The rearrangement links TRBV7-2 to TRBJ2-5; 8 nucleotides align to TRBD1. V trimming: 1 base; J trimming: 3 bases; junction bases outside the gene matches: 1. Germline CDR1 reads SGHTA; CDR2 reads FQGNSA. The CDR3 spans 14 residues. The CDR3, as DNA: TGTGCCAGCAGCTTAGGGACAGGGAAAGAGACCCAGTACTTC. Translated, it gives CASSLGTGKETQYF.

This clonotype was counted a few times. J is TRBJ1-2 and V is TRBV7-9; TRBD1 matches at 8 bases. J was trimmed by 4 bases and V by 4 bases; bases with no gene match: 8. The CDR3 is 15 amino acids. Per the germline V gene, CDR1 is SEHNR and CDR2 is FQNEAQ (reference sequence). The CDR3 region has the DNA TGTGCCAGCAGCTACCAACCTGGACAGGGCTATGGCTACACCTTC. Protein sequence: CASSYQPGQGYGYTF.

This clonotype was seen ten or more times. The chain combines TRBV10-3 with TRBJ1-2, with D uncertain. The V and J ends lost 3 bases and 3 bases respectively, with 11 bases between them. The length of the CDR3 is 14 residues. Germline lookup yields CDR1 ENHRY and CDR2 SYGVKD. CDR3 nucleotides: TGTGCCATCAGTGACGGAAGAGAATACTATGGCTACACCTTC. This codes for CAISDGREYYGYTF.

Ten or more counts support this clonotype. This rearrangement joins TRBV20-1 to TRBJ2-1; D is ambiguous. From germline, CDR1 is DFQATT and CDR2 SNEGSKA (reference sequence). The V end was cut by 0 bases, the J end by 8 bases, with 14 bases between. The CDR3 spans 14 residues. In nucleotides, the CDR3 is TGCAGTGCTAGAGATAGGCTAGAGGTGGATGAGCAGTTCTTC. Encoded protein: CSARDRLEVDEQFF.

This clonotype was observed at least ten times. This chain joins TRBV5-8 and TRBJ1-3; D ambiguous. From germline, CDR1 is SGHTS and CDR2 YDEGEE. V was pared by 3 bases and J by 5 bases, with 6 bases between. There are 12 residues in the CDR3. The CDR3 DNA is TGTGCCAGCAGCTCACTAAGAAACACCATATATTTT. This gives the protein CASSSLRNTIYF. Drawing the rest from reference TRBV5-8 and TRBJ1-3, the complete variable domain is EAGVTQSPTHLIKTRGQQATLRCSPISGHTSVYWYQQALGLGLQFLLWYDEGEERNRGNFPPRFSGRQFPNYSSELNVNALELEDSALYLCASSSLRNTIYFGEGSWLTVV.

In this sample, this clonotype turned up many times. The chain links TRBV4-3 to TRBJ2-1; TRBD2 might be the D (5 bases). The CDR3 has 15 residues. Trimming shortened V by 0 bases and J by 4 bases, and 10 bases separated the two germline ends. Germline V gene lookup returns CDR1 LGHNA and CDR2 YSLEER. The CDR3 sequence is CASSQEPGIYNEQFF. CDR3 bases: TGCGCCAGCAGCCAAGAACCGGGAATTTACAATGAGCAGTTCTTC.

This clonotype was detected many times. The gene calls are TRBV27 and TRBJ1-4; D possibly corresponds to TRBD1 (5 bases). CDR3 length: 14 residues. Germline lookup yields CDR1 MNHEY and CDR2 SMNVEV (reference sequence). V lost 5 bases to trimming and J lost 8 bases, with 15 bases between them. The CDR3 bases are TGTGCCAGCAGTGCCTGGGGGTGGAAGGAAAAACTGTTTTTT. Translated, it gives CASSAWGWKEKLFF.

Ten or more counts support this clonotype. This chain's CDR3 is CASSYGTANTEAFF. CDR3 DNA: TGTGCCAGCAGTTACGGGACAGCCAACACTGAAGCTTTCTTT. V is TRBV6-5 and J is TRBJ1-1; 7 bases match TRBD1. Germline CDR1 is MNHEY and CDR2 is SVGAGI. The CDR3 spans 14 residues. Trimming at V came to 2 bases and at J to 2 bases, leaving 2 bases not matched to a gene.

This clonotype was counted ten times or more. The CDR3 nucleotides read TGTGCCAGCAGCCAAATTGGTTTGGGGAGAAGCTCCGGGGAGCTGTTTTTT. Amino acid sequence: CASSQIGLGRSSGELFF. The chain uses TRBV3-1 and TRBJ2-2; perhaps TRBD2 as D (5 bases). V was cut by 2 bases and J by 6 bases, with 19 bases left in between. Per germline, CDR1 LGHDT and CDR2 YNNKEL (reference sequence). The CDR3 totals 17 residues.

In its sample, this clonotype was seen many times. The J gene is TRBJ2-1, the V gene TRBV5-1, with D perhaps matching TRBD1 (5 bases). The CDR3 length is 15 residues. Germline CDR1 SGHRS, CDR2 YFSETQ. V was clipped by 0 bases and J by 3 bases, with 10 bases between them. The DNA for the CDR3 is TGCGCCAGCAGCTTGGCCAGGGCTGTCTACAATGAGCAGTTCTTC. Translation: CASSLARAVYNEQFF.

V usage is TRBV4-2 and J usage is TRBJ2-2; maybe TRBD2 (5 bases). CDR1 is LGHNA and CDR2 is YNFKEQ in the germline V gene. Trimming removed 10 bases at V and 8 bases at J, with 26 bases between. The CDR3 totals 16 residues. The CDR3 reads CAMGRGLDPLVGELFF. DNA of the CDR3: TGTGCCATGGGCCGAGGGCTAGATCCCCTTGTGGGGGAGCTGTTTTTT.

Ten or more counts support this clonotype. This chain uses TRBV29-1 with TRBJ2-1, with D perhaps matching TRBD1 (5 bases). The CDR3 sequence is 14 residues long. The V and J ends lost 7 bases and 1 base respectively, with 14 bases between them. Germline V gives CDR1 SQVTM, CDR2 ANQGSEA. DNA of the CDR3: TGCAGCGCTGGGGCGGTTGGGTCCTACAATGAGCAGTTCTTC. This sequence encodes CSAGAVGSYNEQFF.

This clonotype appeared many times. V usage is TRBV12-3 or TRBV12-4 and J usage is TRBJ2-7; D may be TRBD2 (6 bases). This CDR3 comprises 18 residues. V was pared by 1 base and J by 5 bases, with 24 bases between. CDR3 amino acids: CASSLGGRAGLWPDEQYF. CDR3 DNA: TGTGCCAGCAGTTTAGGGGGTAGGGCGGGACTGTGGCCCGACGAGCAGTACTTC.

As concerns this clonotype: One end of the junction is discordant with germline, which a read error may explain. This CDR3 reads CASSLARPF. DNA for the CDR3: TGTGCCAGCAGCTTAGCGCGACCCTTC. The chain carries TRBV11-1 and TRBJ2-1, with no clear D. Germline CDR1 and CDR2: SGHAT and FQDESV (reference sequence). This CDR3 contains 9 residues. Full variable domain (rest looked up from reference TRBV11-1 and TRBJ2-1): EAEVAQSPRYKITEKSQAVAFWCDPISGHATLYWYRQILGQGPELLVQFQDESVVDDSQLPKDRFSAERLKGVDSTLKIQPAELGDSAMYLCASSLARPFGPGTRLTVL.

The rearrangement uses TRBV6-5 and TRBJ2-2, with a tentative D call TRBD2 (5 bases). Germline V CDR1 and CDR2: MNHEY, SVGAGI. Trimming took off 2 bases at V and 5 bases at J, with 15 bases between the two ends. The CDR3 contains 16 residues. This CDR3 is CASSYILLEGTGELFF. Written as DNA, the CDR3 is TGTGCCAGCAGTTACATCCTGCTAGAGGGAACCGGGGAGCTGTTTTTT.

This sequence joins TRBV4-1 and TRBJ1-3; D is unclear. This CDR3 is built from 18 residues. V lost 1 base and J lost 2, with 18 bases in between. Germline V CDR1 and CDR2: MGHRA, YSYEKL. CDR3 sequence reads: CASSQGTRELSAGNTIYF. For the CDR3, the DNA is TGCGCCAGCAGCCAAGGGACGAGGGAACTATCGGCTGGAAACACCATATATTTT.

This clonotype was recorded at least ten times. V usage is TRBV12-3 or TRBV12-4 and J usage is TRBJ2-3; D unresolved. The CDR3 is made up of 12 amino acids. The ends were cut back, 7 bases at V and 0 bases at J, with 5 bases in the middle. The CDR3 is CASTRSTDTQYF. The CDR3 coding sequence is TGTGCCAGCACTCGTAGCACAGATACGCAGTATTTT.

There are many counts of this clonotype. V and J are TRBV29-1 and TRBJ2-3; D gene ambiguous. The V end lost 4 bases, the J end lost 4 bases, and 9 bases lay between the germline ends. Germline V CDR1 and CDR2: SQVTM, ANQGSEA. The CDR3 loop spans 12 amino acids. In nucleotides, the CDR3 is TGCAGCGTTGTCGTGTCGGCAGATACGCAGTATTTT. Protein sequence: CSVVVSADTQYF.

In its sample, this clonotype was seen many times. The rearrangement joins TRBV2 to TRBJ1-1; a possible D gene is TRBD1 (6 bases). The V gene lost 4 bases and the J gene lost 6 bases, with 12 bases spanning the gap. The CDR3 contains 13 residues. Per germline, CDR1 SNHLY and CDR2 FYNNEI. The CDR3, as DNA: TGTGCCAGCAGTGGGACACAGGGAGCTGAAGCTTTCTTT. Protein product: CASSGTQGAEAFF. The whole variable domain, filled in from reference TRBV2 and TRBJ1-1, reads EPEVTQTPSHQVTQMGQEVILRCVPISNHLYFYWYRQILGQKVEFLVSFYNNEISEKSEIFDDQFSVERPDGSNFTLKIRSTKLEDSAMYFCASSGTQGAEAFFGQGTRLTVV.

At least ten counts were recorded for this clonotype. The V call is TRBV7-2, the J call TRBJ2-7; 10 positions agree with TRBD2. Germline CDR1 SGHTA, CDR2 FQGNSA. The CDR3 runs 15 residues. J lost 4 bases, V lost 6 bases, and 9 bases had no gene match. This chain's CDR3 is CASRLWGTSDYEQYF. In DNA, the CDR3 is TGTGCCAGCAGACTCTGGGGGACTAGCGATTACGAGCAGTACTTC.